Here is one T cell receptor (beta chain) with its context. Antigen: not known. With 5 bases removed from V and 7 bases from J, the gap between germline ends came to 15 bases. This CDR3 contains 13 residues. Germline CDR1 reads MNHEY; CDR2 reads SMNVEV (reference sequence). This sample was included in a study of OX40 agonist ivuxolimab in advanced cancers. Study-level information: Recorded diagnoses for dose-escalation patients were hepatocellular carcinoma, melanoma, renal cell or head and neck cancer. Treatment received earlier with anti-PD-1, anti-PD-L1 or anti-CTLA-4 agents was allowed, and over 30% had some. Study-wide findings and caveats: CD8+ T cells averaged more expanded clones than CD4+.

TCRdb keeps only in-frame clones here, not all; method: immunoSEQ multiplex PCR. The sample contains around 69,000 clones, over 75% of which appear only once. The sequence derives from an adult with an advanced solid tumor such as melanoma, head and neck, liver or kidney cancer. Here the sequenced sample was CD4+ or CD8+ T cells sorted from blood, taken in a trial of the OX40 agonist ivuxolimab. The chain links TRBV27 to TRBJ2-7; D is possibly TRBD1 (5 bases). DNA of the CDR3: TGTGCCAGCAGTCTCGTCCCGACAGCTGAGCAGTACTTC. Amino acids: CASSLVPTAEQYF.